The rows below give T cell receptor beta chains drawn from one sample of a study of human T cells and chemical hapten exposure. TCRdb re-called the RACE reads through MiXCR, storing one row per CDR3 protein. The table shows about 120,000 distinct CDR3 sequences, with roughly 13% occurring only once. The material was whole blood, obtained in connection with sensitization to the hapten diphenylcyclopropenone (DPC). The source is a man younger than 35 with alopecia areata. Some clones in this sample may be carry-over from other donors' samples. Both conserved end residues are part of each CDR3. Clone size is not always given. Where it is, it says once, few, many or a class for expanded clones.

TRBV20-1	TRBJ1-1	NA	CSAINVDTEAFF
TRBV6-2/TRBV6-3	TRBJ2-1	few	CASSPGLAGGNRNEQFF
TRBV12-3/TRBV12-4	TRBJ2-2	NA	CASSEYVRDRGRVDTGELFF
TRBV24-1	TRBJ1-6	NA	CATSAPGNSPLHF
TRBV7-3	TRBJ2-1	few	CASGIRGGSYNEQFF
TRBV7-9	TRBJ2-7	few	CASSLDNTPSREQYF
TRBV12-3/TRBV12-4	TRBJ2-1	few	CASGSSASYNEQFF
TRBV29-1	TRBJ2-3	NA	CSVEDPASDGTQYF
TRBV7-8	TRBJ1-5	many	CASSLKRLSPPQHF
TRBV7-3	TRBJ2-2	NA	CASSASGGLNTGELFF
TRBV18	TRBJ2-2	NA	CASSRTGGYTGELFF
TRBV11-2	TRBJ2-6	many	CASSLRGGTFSGANVLTF
TRBV28	TRBJ2-7	few	CASSPTLAGKYEQYF
TRBV5-6	TRBJ2-5	NA	CASRNGPQETQYF
TRBV4-1	TRBJ1-5	few	CASSQGVRHQPQHF
TRBV29-1	TRBJ1-2	few	CSVEAGQYGYTF
TRBV5-1	TRBJ2-7	NA	CASSTTGTYEQYF
TRBV6-6	TRBJ1-4	few	CAAGTSYGEKLFF
TRBV28	TRBJ1-6	few	CASSFPDWLGALHF
TRBV12-5	TRBJ2-1	few	CASGQIASEQFF
TRBV27	TRBJ1-2	many	CASGYRSSLNYGYTF
TRBV6-5	TRBJ1-1	few	CASRPAARLINTEAFF
TRBV7-2	TRBJ2-3	NA	CASSLVSDRGLVMGTDTQYF
TRBV11-2	TRBJ2-3	NA	CASSLDGTHRGTDTQYF
TRBV11-3	TRBJ2-1	NA	CASSLSGQLLNEQFF
TRBV3-1	TRBJ2-3	few	CASSPVTGDTQYF
TRBV7-2	TRBJ2-2	NA	CASSLGGDSGELFF